The T cell receptor (beta chain) under discussion was sequenced for a study of cytomegalovirus exposure and HLA in healthy donors. Overall study: There were about 85 million unique TCRs (from HLA-typed donors) in an early data release. Study results and caveats: Because they were indistinguishable, some V segments, including TRBV6-2 and TRBV6-3, were excluded.

This PCR relied on a set of 60 Vbeta primers and 13 Jbeta primers. Assay: immunoSEQ multiplex PCR; the TCRdb copy retains only in-frame clones and omits some. Of approximately 150,000 clones listed, about 65% are singletons. As regards this clone: Its antigen is undetermined.

Trimming left V 3 bases short and J 0 bases short, with 23 bases between. From germline, CDR1 is MNHNS and CDR2 SASEGT. The CDR3 consists of 19 residues. The rearrangement links TRBV6-1 to TRBJ1-1; no firm D call. This clonotype was sampled from a woman aged 25 to 39 in good health and CMV-seronegative. The sequencing input was PBMCs. The CDR3 spells CASSDPHGGFSPMNTEAFF. CDR3 DNA sequence: TGTGCCAGCAGTGACCCACACGGCGGATTTAGCCCAATGAACACTGAAGCTTTCTTT.